Each of the 6 T cell receptor beta chains below was sequenced from the same sample in a study of T cells in Graves' hyperthyroidism and ophthalmopathy. Amplified TCR beta CDR3 regions derived from RNA transcripts. Carried out on the TCR CDR3, a first-round RT-PCR used the HTBI primer set. MiXCR, run by TCRdb on the multiplex PCR reads, gives a single entry per CDR3 protein. Among some 700,000 distinct CDR3 sequences listed, roughly 17% were seen once. Sequencing input: blood. Receptor source: a man aged 45-65 years with Graves' hyperthyroidism.

Only a few counts were recorded for this clonotype. This chain connects TRBV4-1 to TRBJ2-2, with D unclear. CDR3 length equals 15 residues. Per germline, CDR1 MGHRA and CDR2 YSYEKL. Trimming cost V 4 bases and J 7 bases, with 16 bases left between them. CDR3 region: CASSPRRLTGGELFF. DNA of the CDR3: TGCGCCAGCAGCCCAAGAAGACTGACGGGCGGGGAGCTGTTTTTT.

In its sample, this clonotype was seen many times. V gene TRBV2 combines with J gene TRBJ1-5, with D tentatively TRBD1 (5 bases). With 6 bases removed from V and 1 base from J, the gap between germline ends came to 10 bases. Germline CDR1 is SNHLY and CDR2 is FYNNEI. The CDR3 spans 14 residues. CDR3 sequence reads: CASRLRQSNQPQHF. The CDR3 region has the DNA TGTGCCAGCAGGCTAAGACAGAGCAATCAGCCCCAGCATTTT.

The J gene is TRBJ2-7, the V gene TRBV6-7, with a tentative D call TRBD1 (5 bases). TRBV6-7 is an ORF for which the function is uncertain. This CDR3 is built from 16 residues. CDR3 in amino acids: CAAVTFPRDSPYEQYF. The CDR3 nucleotides are TGTGCAGCAGTTACCTTTCCACGAGACAGCCCCTACGAGCAGTACTTC.

As to this clonotype: This clone may be a read error of a much larger clone one base away. The V call is TRBV10-3, the J call TRBJ1-1; TRBD1 might be the D (5 bases). Germline V lookup: CDR1 ENHRY, CDR2 SYGVKD. V lost 4 bases to trimming and J lost 3 bases, with 15 bases between them. The CDR3 has 15 amino acids. CDR3 sequence (DNA): TGTGCCATCAGTGGGACATGGGTTTGGGACACTGAAGCTTTCTTT. It is translated as CAISGTWVWDTEAFF.

As regards this clonotype: The junction does not match germline at one end; this may be a read error. This chain links TRBV14 with TRBJ2-6; D possibly corresponds to TRBD1 (5 bases). The CDR3 is 19 amino acids. Germline loops: CDR1 SGHDN, CDR2 FVKESK. CDR3 nucleotides: TGTGCCAGCAGCCCACAACAAGGGAACAAACTTGGTGGGGCCAACGTCCAGACTTTC. Its protein product is CASSPQQGNKLGGANVQTF.

CDR3 DNA: TGTGCCACCAGTGACCCGGGACAGACGGATGAGCAGTTCTTC. This gives the protein CATSDPGQTDEQFF. The V and J genes are TRBV24-1 and TRBJ2-1; 7 bases align to TRBD1. Germline values: CDR1 KGHDR, CDR2 SFDVKD. The CDR3 sequence is 14 residues long. V was pared by 4 bases and J by 8 bases, with 7 bases of the junction left unmatched.